One sample yielded the 9 T cell receptor beta chains listed below, sequenced in a study of blood T cell repertoires in COVID-19. Profiled with immunoSEQ multiplex PCR; TCRdb holds only in-frame clones, not every one. The sample includes about 140,000 clones, over 75% of them seen just once. What was sequenced was peripheral blood. These receptors all stem from a human donor in a cohort sampled during active COVID-19.

This clone has just one count. This chain links TRBV6-1 with TRBJ2-5, with 9 bases matching TRBD1. The CDR3 contains 16 residues. Trimming removed 0 bases from V and 2 bases from J; junction bases left unmatched: 4. Germline lookup yields CDR1 MNHNS and CDR2 SASEGT. CDR3 DNA sequence: TGTGCCAGCAGTGAAGCAGAAGGGACAGGGCAAGAGACCCAGTACTTC. The encoded protein is CASSEAEGTGQETQYF.

Here the CDR3 reads CASSSGQGNAYEQYF. The CDR3 DNA reads TGTGCCAGCAGTTCGGGACAGGGCAATGCCTACGAGCAGTACTTC. The V gene is TRBV27, the J gene TRBJ2-7; 9 bases match TRBD1. The CDR3 consists of 15 residues. Per germline, CDR1 MNHEY and CDR2 SMNVEV (reference sequence). J gave up 2 bases and V 4 bases, and 6 bases lay outside the gene matches.

This sequence joins TRBV7-9 and TRBJ1-1, with D perhaps TRBD1 (6 bases). The V end lost 4 bases, the J end lost 4 bases, and 16 bases lay between the germline ends. Germline loops: CDR1 SEHNR, CDR2 FQNEAQ (reference sequence). CDR3 length: 15 amino acids. In DNA form, the CDR3 reads TGTGCCAGCAGCTCCCCACAGGGATTAGGCACTGAAGCTTTCTTT. It translates to CASSSPQGLGTEAFF.

The chain uses TRBV5-8 and TRBJ1-5, with a weak D call TRBD1 (5 bases). The CDR3 consists of 17 residues. V was pared by 2 bases and J by 1 base, with 16 bases between. The germline V gene has CDR1 SGHTS and CDR2 YDEGEE. The CDR3 bases are TGTGCCAGCAGCTTTAATACCGGGCAGGGAAGCAATCAGCCCCAGCATTTT. Amino acids: CASSFNTGQGSNQPQHF.

This rearrangement joins TRBV7-6 to TRBJ2-3, with D possibly being TRBD2 (6 bases). CDR3 size: 14 residues. The germline V gene encodes CDR1 SGHVS and CDR2 FNYEAQ. V was cut by 5 bases and J by 2 bases, with 11 bases left in between. The CDR3 reads CASSRRGDTDTQYF. CDR3 DNA sequence: TGTGCCAGCAGCCGGCGGGGTGACACAGATACGCAGTATTTT.

The J gene is TRBJ2-7, the V gene TRBV7-9; D perhaps matches TRBD2 (5 bases). The V end was cut by 6 bases, the J end by 1 base, with 10 bases between. The CDR3 totals 13 residues. The V gene's germline CDR1 is SEHNR and CDR2 FQNEAQ (reference sequence). The CDR3, as DNA: TGTGCCAGCAGAGGGAGTGAATCCTACGAGCAGTACTTC. Amino acid sequence: CASRGSESYEQYF.

This clone was counted only a few times. The rearrangement joins TRBV6-5 to TRBJ1-1, with a tentative D call TRBD1 (5 bases). The ends were cut back, 4 bases at V and 0 bases at J, with 12 bases in the middle. The CDR3 extends over 15 amino acids. Germline V gives CDR1 MNHEY, CDR2 SVGAGI. The chain's CDR3 is CASSSPSGVNTEAFF. CDR3 sequence (DNA): TGTGCCAGCAGTTCCCCTTCGGGGGTGAACACTGAAGCTTTCTTT.

This clone was detected a few times. The chain employs TRBV27 and TRBJ1-5; possible D gene TRBD1, 5 bases. The CDR3 length is 13 residues. Trimming stripped 6 bases from V and 5 bases from J, with 11 bases between. Germline CDR1 and CDR2: MNHEY and SMNVEV (reference sequence). This chain's CDR3 is CASSVQGDQPQHF. DNA for the CDR3: TGTGCCAGCAGCGTCCAGGGTGATCAGCCCCAGCATTTT.

The J gene is TRBJ2-5, the V gene TRBV19, with 9 bases that match TRBD2. Losses at the gene ends were 6 bases for V and 0 bases for J; bases not matched to a gene: 8. The CDR3 spans 16 residues. The germline V gene encodes CDR1 LNHDA and CDR2 SQIVND (reference sequence). The chain's CDR3 is CASSHRLAENQETQYF. Here the CDR3 DNA reads TGTGCCAGTAGCCACAGACTAGCGGAGAACCAAGAGACCCAGTACTTC.